This record covers a single T cell receptor beta chain. Its antigen is currently unknown. Using immunoSEQ multiplex PCR, the repertoire was profiled, and TCRdb retains in-frame clones only, with some absent. This table holds some 100,000 clones, roughly 88% found once. Germline V gives CDR1 SGDLS, CDR2 YYNGEE. The ends were cut back, 6 bases at V and 6 bases at J, with 9 bases in the middle. There are 11 residues in the CDR3. These data come from a study of T cell responses to AZD1222 COVID-19 vaccine. Study-level findings and limits: In all cases, repertoires were sampled only after the peak T cell response. Baseline seropositives among AZD1222 recipients totaled only 5 to 7. Epitopes outside B.1.351 and B.1.1.7 mutated regions reportedly drew nearly half of spike TCRs.

Sequences were derived from peripheral blood, sampled on day 0 of MenACWY control vaccination. This TCR came from an adult in good health. J is TRBJ1-2 and V is TRBV9, with TRBD1 as a possible D gene (5 bases). The CDR3, as DNA: TGTGCCAGCACGGCGGGACATGGCTACACCTTC. This translates into CASTAGHGYTF.